This T cell receptor (beta chain) was profiled in a study of T cell repertoires in cytomegalovirus infection (dated by TCRdb to between 2018 and 2020). About the investigation overall: The peptide stimulations were aimed at well-studied HLA-B-restricted epitopes as well as recently identified HLA-C-restricted CMV epitopes, whose presentation resists viral immunomodulation. Donor HLA type was relevant to the analysis, because carriage of CMV infection together with the matching HLA type was indicated by public TCR beta signatures.

The treatment or condition label corresponds to: in vitro stimulation with specific CMV peptide epitopes to enrich CMV-specific T cells. According to the germline V gene, CDR1 reads SGHDN and CDR2 reads FVKESK. Counted from cysteine to phenylalanine, this CDR3 has 15 amino acids. Of the read, only the CDR3 DNA is kept; its 45 bases are in frame from base 1. Results the study describes overall, beyond this receptor: In the ex vivo response, HLA-C-restricted CMV-specific TCR beta clonotypes were dominant, and in two of eight donors the single most frequent clonotype came from this HLA-C-restricted group. Cumulative frequency of public TCR beta family members discriminated carriers of CMV infection plus the relevant HLA type in this cohort and an independent approximately 350-donor cohort.

Note on this clonotype: It lacks a known antigen. A much bigger clone sits one base away, suggesting this may be a read error.

The data were produced on an Illumina HiSeq 1500. TCRdb passed the public sequencing reads through fastp at Q25 and MiXCR, retaining productive beta sequences. When rows share a CDR3 protein, they turn into one entry using the most common DNA and genes. The sample contains 700,000 to 900,000 distinct CDR3 sequences, 25% to 35% of them found a single time. Of the sample, around 12% falls within the top ten clones. The material sequenced was cultured CD8+ T cells from PBMCs, taken from culture after CMV antigen stimulation. The V and J genes are TRBV14 and TRBJ1-3, and TRBD1 may be the D gene, going by 6 matching bases. The sequence was collected from a human donor in good health (CMV status not recorded). Some clones in this sample may be carry-over from other donors' samples. At the DNA level, the sequence is TGTGCCGGCAGCCACTCCGGGACAAATGGAAACACCATATATTTT. It codes for CAGSHSGTNGNTIYF.